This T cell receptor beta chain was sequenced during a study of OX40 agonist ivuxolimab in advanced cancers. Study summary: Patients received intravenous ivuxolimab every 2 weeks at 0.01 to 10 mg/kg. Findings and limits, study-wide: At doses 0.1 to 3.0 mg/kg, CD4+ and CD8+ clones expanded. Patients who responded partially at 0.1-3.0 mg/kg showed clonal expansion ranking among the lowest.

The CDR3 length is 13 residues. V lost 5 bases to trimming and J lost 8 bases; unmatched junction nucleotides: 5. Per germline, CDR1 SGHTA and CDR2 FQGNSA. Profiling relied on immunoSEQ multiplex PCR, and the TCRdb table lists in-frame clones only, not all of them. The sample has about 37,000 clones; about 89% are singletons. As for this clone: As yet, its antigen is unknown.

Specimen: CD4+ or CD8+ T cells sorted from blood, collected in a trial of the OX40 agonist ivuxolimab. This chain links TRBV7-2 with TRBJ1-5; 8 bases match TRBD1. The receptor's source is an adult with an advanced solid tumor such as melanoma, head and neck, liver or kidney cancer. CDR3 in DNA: TGTGCCAGCAGCCCTCAGGGGGCAAAGCCCCAGCATTTT. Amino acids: CASSPQGAKPQHF.